Below, one T cell receptor beta chain is given with its context. Trimming cost V 0 bases and J 2 bases; bases outside gene matches: 3. Germline V gene lookup returns CDR1 SGHNT and CDR2 YYREEE (reference sequence). This CDR3 spans 15 amino acids. Participants' own reports of clinical history determined their cohort assignment. Donors in Cohort 3 counted as recovered after two negative PCRs, clearance, or symptom resolution. The entry originates in a study of blood T cell repertoires in COVID-19. Across the study: Samples taken during acute and convalescent COVID-19 were collected in the United States, Italy and Spain.

Per the original data handling: The authors estimated nucleated cell counts from reference gene primer amplification. Data came from immunoSEQ multiplex PCR; TCRdb stores just in-frame clones and leaves some out. The DNA was the basis for D and trimming; V, J and clone size are from that table. Among under 300,000 clones listed, over 80% were seen once. This receptor was identified in a woman younger than 30 who had recovered from COVID-19. The sequenced sample consisted of PBMCs or T cells enriched from blood (not recorded which). This sequence joins TRBV5-4 and TRBJ2-5, with TRBD1 matching over 8 bases. The CDR3 sequence: CASSLVQGAQETQYF. The CDR3 DNA is TGTGCCAGCAGCTTGGTCCAGGGGGCTCAAGAGACCCAGTACTTC. The whole variable domain, remainder taken from reference TRBV5-4 and TRBJ2-5, is ETGVTQSPTHLIKTRGQQVTLRCSSQSGHNTVSWYQQALGQGPQFIFQYYREEENGRGNFPPRFSGLQFPNYSSELNVNALELDDSALYLCASSLVQGAQETQYFGPGTRLLVL.